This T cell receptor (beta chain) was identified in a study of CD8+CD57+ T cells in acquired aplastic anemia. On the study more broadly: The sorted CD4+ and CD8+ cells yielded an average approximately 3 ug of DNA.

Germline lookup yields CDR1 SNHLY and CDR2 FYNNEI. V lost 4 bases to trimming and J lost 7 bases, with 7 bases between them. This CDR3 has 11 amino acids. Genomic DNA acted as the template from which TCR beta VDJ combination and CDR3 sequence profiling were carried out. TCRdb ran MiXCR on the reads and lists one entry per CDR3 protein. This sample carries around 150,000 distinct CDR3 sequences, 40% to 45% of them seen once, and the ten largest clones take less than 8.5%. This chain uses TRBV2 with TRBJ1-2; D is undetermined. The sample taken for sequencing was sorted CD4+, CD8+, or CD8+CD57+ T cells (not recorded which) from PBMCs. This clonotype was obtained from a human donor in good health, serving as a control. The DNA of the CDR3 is TGTGCCAGCAGTGCGCCGGGTGGCTACACCTTC. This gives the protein CASSAPGGYTF.